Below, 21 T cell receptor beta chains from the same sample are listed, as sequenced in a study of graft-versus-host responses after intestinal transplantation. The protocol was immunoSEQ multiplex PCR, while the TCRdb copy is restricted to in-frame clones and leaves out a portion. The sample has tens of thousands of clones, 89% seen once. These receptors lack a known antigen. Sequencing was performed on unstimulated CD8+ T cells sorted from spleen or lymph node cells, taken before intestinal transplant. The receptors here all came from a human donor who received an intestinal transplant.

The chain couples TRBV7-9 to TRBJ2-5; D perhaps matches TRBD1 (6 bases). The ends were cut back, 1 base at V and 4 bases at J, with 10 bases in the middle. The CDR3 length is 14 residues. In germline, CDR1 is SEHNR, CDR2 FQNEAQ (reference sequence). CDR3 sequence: CASSLDQGSETQYF. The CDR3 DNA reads TGTGCCAGCAGCTTAGATCAGGGGTCAGAGACCCAGTACTTC.

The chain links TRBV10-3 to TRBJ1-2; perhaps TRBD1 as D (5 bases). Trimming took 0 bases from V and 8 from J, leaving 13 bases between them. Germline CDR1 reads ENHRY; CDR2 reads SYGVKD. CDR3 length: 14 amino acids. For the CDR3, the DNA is TGTGCCATCAGTGAGTCGAGGCAGGGTGGAGGCTACACCTTC. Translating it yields CAISESRQGGGYTF.

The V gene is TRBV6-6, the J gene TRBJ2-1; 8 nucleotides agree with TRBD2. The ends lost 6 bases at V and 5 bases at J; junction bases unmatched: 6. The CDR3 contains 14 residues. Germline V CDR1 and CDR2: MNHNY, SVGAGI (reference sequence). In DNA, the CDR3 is TGTGCCAGCAGCCAACTAGCGGACCACAATGAGCAGTTCTTC. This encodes CASSQLADHNEQFF.

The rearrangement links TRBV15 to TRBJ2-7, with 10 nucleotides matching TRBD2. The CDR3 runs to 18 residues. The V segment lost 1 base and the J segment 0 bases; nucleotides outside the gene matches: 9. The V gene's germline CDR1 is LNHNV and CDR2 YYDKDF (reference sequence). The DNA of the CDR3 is TGTGCCACCAGCAGAGTCCGTCGTCCTAGCGGGAGCTCCTACGAGCAGTACTTC. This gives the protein CATSRVRRPSGSSYEQYF.

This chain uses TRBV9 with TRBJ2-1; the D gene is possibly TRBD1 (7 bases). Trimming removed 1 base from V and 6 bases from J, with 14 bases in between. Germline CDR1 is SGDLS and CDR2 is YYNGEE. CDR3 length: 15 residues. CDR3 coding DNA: TGTGCCAGCAGCGTACGACAGGGAGGCGGCAATGAGCAGTTCTTC. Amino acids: CASSVRQGGGNEQFF.

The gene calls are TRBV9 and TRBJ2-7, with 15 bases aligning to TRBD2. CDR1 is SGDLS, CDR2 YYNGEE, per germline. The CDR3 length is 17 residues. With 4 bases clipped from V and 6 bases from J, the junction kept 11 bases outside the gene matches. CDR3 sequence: CASSPQGLAGGPGEQYF. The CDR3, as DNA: TGTGCCAGCAGCCCCCAAGGACTAGCGGGAGGGCCTGGCGAGCAGTACTTC. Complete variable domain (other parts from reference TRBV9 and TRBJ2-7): DSGVTQTPKHLITATGQRVTLRCSPRSGDLSVYWYQQSLDQGLQFLIQYYNGEERAKGNILERFSAQQFPDLHSELNLSSLELGDSALYFCASSPQGLAGGPGEQYFGPGTRLTVT.

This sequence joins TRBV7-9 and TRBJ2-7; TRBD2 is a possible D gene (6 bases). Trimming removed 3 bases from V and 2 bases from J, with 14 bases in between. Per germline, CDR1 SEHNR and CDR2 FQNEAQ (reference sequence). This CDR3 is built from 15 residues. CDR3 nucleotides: TGTGCCAGCAGCTTCCTCGAGGAGGGAACCTACGAGCAGTACTTC. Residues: CASSFLEEGTYEQYF.

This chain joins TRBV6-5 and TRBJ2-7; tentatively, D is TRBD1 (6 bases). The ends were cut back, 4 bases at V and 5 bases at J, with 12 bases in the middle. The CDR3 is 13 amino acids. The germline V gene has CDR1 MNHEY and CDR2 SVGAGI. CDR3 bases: TGTGCCAGCAGTTGGGGGCAGGGCCACGAGCAGTACTTC. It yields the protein CASSWGQGHEQYF.

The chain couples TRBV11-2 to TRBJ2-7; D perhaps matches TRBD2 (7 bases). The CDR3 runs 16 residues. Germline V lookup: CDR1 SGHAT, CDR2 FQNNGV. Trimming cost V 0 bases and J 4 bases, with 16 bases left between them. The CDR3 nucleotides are TGTGCCAGCAGCTTAGAAGTTGGGGGGGCGGCTTACGAGCAGTACTTC. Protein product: CASSLEVGGAAYEQYF.

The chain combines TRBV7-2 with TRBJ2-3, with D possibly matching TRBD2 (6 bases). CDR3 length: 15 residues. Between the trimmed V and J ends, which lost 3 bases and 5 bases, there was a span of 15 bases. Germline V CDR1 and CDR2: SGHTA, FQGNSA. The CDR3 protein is CASSFEHLGGDTQYF. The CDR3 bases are TGTGCCAGCAGCTTTGAACACCTCGGGGGAGATACGCAGTATTTT.

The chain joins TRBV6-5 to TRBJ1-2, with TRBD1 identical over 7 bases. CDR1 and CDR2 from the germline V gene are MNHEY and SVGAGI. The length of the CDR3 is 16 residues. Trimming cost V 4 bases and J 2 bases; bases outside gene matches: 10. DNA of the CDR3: TGTGCCAGCAGTTCCCGACAGGGACCTGGAAACTATGGCTACACCTTC. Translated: CASSSRQGPGNYGYTF.

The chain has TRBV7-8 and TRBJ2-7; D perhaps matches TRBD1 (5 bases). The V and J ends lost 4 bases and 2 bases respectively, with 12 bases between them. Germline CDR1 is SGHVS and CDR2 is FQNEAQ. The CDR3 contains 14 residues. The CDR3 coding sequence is TGTGCCAGCAGCTGGGGCCCGGGCCCCTACGAGCAGTACTTC. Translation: CASSWGPGPYEQYF.

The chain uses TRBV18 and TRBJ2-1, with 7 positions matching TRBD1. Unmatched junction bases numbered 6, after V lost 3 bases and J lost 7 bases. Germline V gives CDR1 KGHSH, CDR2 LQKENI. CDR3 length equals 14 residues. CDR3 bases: TGTGCCAGCTCACCCTCAACAGGGGTGAATGAGCAGTTCTTC. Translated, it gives CASSPSTGVNEQFF.

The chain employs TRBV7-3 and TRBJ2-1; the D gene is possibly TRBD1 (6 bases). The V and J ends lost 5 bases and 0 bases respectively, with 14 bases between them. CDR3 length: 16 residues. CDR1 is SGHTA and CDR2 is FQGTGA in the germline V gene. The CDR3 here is CASSQSPRGSYNEQFF. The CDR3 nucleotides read TGTGCCAGCAGCCAAAGCCCCAGGGGCTCCTACAATGAGCAGTTCTTC.

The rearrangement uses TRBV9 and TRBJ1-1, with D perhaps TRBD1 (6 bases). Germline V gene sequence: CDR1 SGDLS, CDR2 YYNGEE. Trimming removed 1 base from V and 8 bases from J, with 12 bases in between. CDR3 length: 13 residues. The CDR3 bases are TGTGCCAGCAGCGTATATCTTGGGACAGAAGCTTTCTTT. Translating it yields CASSVYLGTEAFF. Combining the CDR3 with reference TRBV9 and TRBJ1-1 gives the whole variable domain DSGVTQTPKHLITATGQRVTLRCSPRSGDLSVYWYQQSLDQGLQFLIQYYNGEERAKGNILERFSAQQFPDLHSELNLSSLELGDSALYFCASSVYLGTEAFFGQGTRLTVV.

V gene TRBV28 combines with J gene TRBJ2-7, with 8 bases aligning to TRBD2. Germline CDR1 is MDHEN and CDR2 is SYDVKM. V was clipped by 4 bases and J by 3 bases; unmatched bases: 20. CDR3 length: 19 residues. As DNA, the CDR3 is TGTGCCAGCAGTTCCGGTTGGCTAGCGGGCCTTCACCGGAGCTACGAGCAGTACTTC. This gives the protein CASSSGWLAGLHRSYEQYF.

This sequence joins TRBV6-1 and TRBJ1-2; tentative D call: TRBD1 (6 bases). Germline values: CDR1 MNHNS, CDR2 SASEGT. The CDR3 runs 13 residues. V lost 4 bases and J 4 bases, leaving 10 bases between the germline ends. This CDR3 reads CASSGGTFYGYTF. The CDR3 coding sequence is TGTGCCAGCAGTGGAGGGACATTCTATGGCTACACCTTC.

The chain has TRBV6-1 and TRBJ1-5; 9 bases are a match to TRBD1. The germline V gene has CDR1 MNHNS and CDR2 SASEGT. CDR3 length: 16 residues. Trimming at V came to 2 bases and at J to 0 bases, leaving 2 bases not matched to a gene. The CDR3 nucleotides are TGTGCCAGCAGTGAATGGGACAGGGATAGCAATCAGCCCCAGCATTTT. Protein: CASSEWDRDSNQPQHF.

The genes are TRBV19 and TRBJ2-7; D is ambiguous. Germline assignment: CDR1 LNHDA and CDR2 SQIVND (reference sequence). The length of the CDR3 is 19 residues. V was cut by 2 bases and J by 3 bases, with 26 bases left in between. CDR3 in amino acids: CASSIRSLTGSSLNYEQYF. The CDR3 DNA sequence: TGTGCCAGTAGTATAAGAAGCTTGACCGGGTCGAGCTTAAACTACGAGCAGTACTTC.

The CDR3 bases are TGTGCCAGCAGCTTAGCGTGGGGAGTAGCGGGAGCTCAAGAGACCCAGTACTTC. This gives the protein CASSLAWGVAGAQETQYF. The chain joins TRBV7-6 to TRBJ2-5, with 9 bases that match TRBD2. V lost 0 bases, J lost 2 bases, and 10 bases stayed unmatched. In germline, CDR1 is SGHVS, CDR2 FNYEAQ. The CDR3 spans 18 residues.

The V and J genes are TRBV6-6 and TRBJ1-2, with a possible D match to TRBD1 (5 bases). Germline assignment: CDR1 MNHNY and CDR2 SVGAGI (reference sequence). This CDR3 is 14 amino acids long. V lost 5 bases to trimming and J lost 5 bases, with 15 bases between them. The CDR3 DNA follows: TGTGCCAGCAGTCCGGGTATTGGGGGGTATGGCTACACCTTC. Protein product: CASSPGIGGYGYTF.